The subject of this entry is one TCR beta chain. Original processing methods: Amplification of reference gene primers provided the estimated nucleated cell counts. Generated by immunoSEQ multiplex PCR, the TCRdb table keeps only in-frame clones and is missing some. D and trimming come from the DNA, and the V and J calls and clone size come from that table. The table records approximately 210,000 clones, 75% to 90% of them present only once. This entry is derived from a study of blood T cell repertoires in COVID-19. Looking at the study overall: Acute and convalescent COVID-19 samples came from the United States, Italy and Spain. T cells, B-cell-depleted T cells, or PBMCs supplied cDNA or gDNA.

Germline V gene sequence: CDR1 LNHDA, CDR2 SQIVND (reference sequence). This CDR3 is built from 17 residues. The trim removed 7 bases at V and 4 bases at J, leaving 12 bases unmatched. The rearrangement uses TRBV19 and TRBJ2-6, with TRBD1 identical over 8 bases. Sequenced material: peripheral blood. The sequence was collected from a human donor in a cohort sampled during active COVID-19. CDR3: CASKDRALSLGANVLTF. DNA of the CDR3: TGTGCCAGTAAGGACAGGGCCCTATCTCTGGGGGCCAACGTCCTGACTTTC. The whole variable domain, remainder taken from reference TRBV19 and TRBJ2-6, is DGGITQSPKYLFRKEGQNVTLSCEQNLNHDAMYWYRQDPGQGLRLIYYSQIVNDFQKGDIAEGYSVSREKKESFPLTVTSAQKNPTAFYLCASKDRALSLGANVLTFGAGSRLTVL.